Presented here are 2 T cell receptor beta chains from one specimen sequenced in a study of CD8+CD57+ T cells in acquired aplastic anemia. In patients chosen for sequencing, flow cytometry had shown CD8+CD57+ cell expansion. The template for TCR beta VDJ and CDR3 sequence profiling was genomic DNA. TCRdb independently ran MiXCR on the reads; one entry per CDR3 protein. The repertoire holds more than 150,000 distinct CDR3 sequences, with about 45% as singletons. The sequenced sample was sorted CD4+, CD8+, or CD8+CD57+ T cells (not recorded which) from PBMCs. These receptors were obtained from a human donor with aplastic anemia.

This clonotype has a count of ten or more. The chain is built from TRBV25-1 and TRBJ2-5, with 11 bases aligning to TRBD2. The V segment lost 5 bases and the J segment 5 bases; nucleotides outside the gene matches: 28. Germline V CDR1 and CDR2: MGHDK, SYGVNS. The CDR3 runs 22 residues. The CDR3 bases are TGTGCCAGCAGTCCAGGGAATTCGGACAGGGGTCGAGTAGCGGGAGGGAAGGAGACCCAGTACTTC. Its protein is CASSPGNSDRGRVAGGKETQYF.

This clonotype showed up many times. The gene calls are TRBV4-2 and TRBJ2-3, with D perhaps matching TRBD2 (5 bases). V gave up 5 bases and J gave up 1 base, with 16 bases separating them. This CDR3 comprises 16 residues. Germline CDR1 reads LGHNA; CDR2 reads YNFKEQ. The CDR3 spells CASSASGSAGTDTQYF. Here the CDR3 DNA reads TGTGCCAGCAGCGCATCGGGAAGCGCCGGCACAGATACGCAGTATTTT.